The rows below give T cell receptor beta chains drawn from one sample of a study of T cells after posttransplantation cyclophosphamide. TCRdb keeps only in-frame clones here, not all; method: immunoSEQ multiplex PCR. This sample has tens of thousands of clones, each found more than once. Material: PBMCs. These receptors originate from a man aged 35-49 years in good health, CMV-negative, and a related stem cell transplant donor. Each CDR3 is given with its conserved first and last residue. A D gene is named only where the DNA matches it firmly. Rows give clone size only sometimes, using once, few, many, or a class for an expanded clone.

cdr3_nt cdr3_aa d_call clone_size j_call v_call
TGTGCCTGGAGTGCCCAGGCCGGTCAGCCCCAGCATTTT CAWSAQAGQPQHF - many TRBJ1-5 TRBV30
TGTGCCAGCAGTTACTCGCGCCCCACCTCTGGAAACACCATATATTTT CASSYSRPTSGNTIYF - many TRBJ1-3 TRBV6-5
TGTGCCAGCAGCCAATCTTCAGGCCGGTCCTTC CASSQSSGRSF - - TRBJ1-2 TRBV16
TGTGCCACCAGCAGAGTCGGTAGCGGGGCTTACGGTGAGCAGTTCTTC CATSRVGSGAYGEQFF TRBD2 few TRBJ2-1 TRBV15
TGTGCCAGCAGCTTAACCCTCAGGAATGAAAAACTGTTTTTT CASSLTLRNEKLFF - many TRBJ1-4 TRBV11-2
TGTGCCAGCAGCACCCGCCGGGTTCTAGACAATTCACCCCTCCACTTT CASSTRRVLDNSPLHF - many TRBJ1-6 TRBV5-6
TGTGCCAGCAGCGCCTTTACGGGGGGGCAAGAGACCCAGTACTTC CASSAFTGGQETQYF TRBD2 many TRBJ2-5 TRBV9
TGTGCCAGCAGTTCCCCAAAGCGGGACTCCTACAATGAGCAGTTCTTC CASSSPKRDSYNEQFF TRBD2 many TRBJ2-1 TRBV6-5
TGCGCCAGCAGCCAATCTTCTCAAGCCCTAGAGCAGTTCTTC CASSQSSQALEQFF - few TRBJ2-1 TRBV4-1
TGTGCCAGCTCACCACCCCAGTCTGGAAACACCATATATTTT CASSPPQSGNTIYF - many TRBJ1-3 TRBV18
TGCGCCAGCAGCCAAGATATCAGGGGCGGCTATGGCTACACCTTC CASSQDIRGGYGYTF - many TRBJ1-2 TRBV4-3
TGTGCCAGCAGTGTCGGGACAACACAAAACGGGACCCAGTACTTC CASSVGTTQNGTQYF - many TRBJ2-5 TRBV6-4
TGCGCCAGCAGCCAAGGGAGGGGGTTGGTTTCGACCGGGACAGGGCATGAAAAACTGTTTTTT CASSQGRGLVSTGTGHEKLFF TRBD1 many TRBJ1-4 TRBV4-3
TGTGCCAGCAACTCACCCGGGACAAGAGACAATGAGCAGTTCTTC CASNSPGTRDNEQFF - many TRBJ2-1 TRBV6-5
TGTGCCAGCAGCTTACTGGACAGGGCGGAGACGGGGCAGTTCTTC CASSLLDRAETGQFF TRBD1 many TRBJ2-1 TRBV7-9
TGTGCTAGTGGCGAACTAGCGGCGAACACCGGGGAGCTGTTTTTT CASGELAANTGELFF TRBD2 few TRBJ2-2 TRBV12-5
TGTGCCAGCAGCTTAGAAGGCGTTGGGCAAGGAAAGTTCTTC CASSLEGVGQGKFF - many TRBJ2-1 TRBV11-2
TGCGCCAGCAGCCCGACAGAGAACACCGGGGAGCTGTTTTTT CASSPTENTGELFF - many TRBJ2-2 TRBV4-3
TGTGCCAGCAGCTTTTTTGACAGGGTGAATTCACCCCTCCACTTT CASSFFDRVNSPLHF TRBD1 many TRBJ1-6 TRBV5-6
TGTGCCAGCAGTGCAGGACTAGCGGGCAATGAGCAGTTCTTC CASSAGLAGNEQFF TRBD2 - TRBJ2-1 TRBV2
TGTGCCAGTAGTGCAGGACAGTTCGGCAAAAACATTCAGTACTTC CASSAGQFGKNIQYF - many TRBJ2-4 TRBV19
TGCGCCAGCAGTGAGGACTTAGGGGGAAGCAATCAGCCCCAGCATTTT CASSEDLGGSNQPQHF - many TRBJ1-5 TRBV10-2
TGTGCCAGCAGCGTAGCTGCGAACACCGGGGAGCTGTTTTTT CASSVAANTGELFF - few TRBJ2-2 TRBV9
TGTGCCAGAGAACCCGGGACAGGGTCTTACCGCACAGATACGCAGTATTTT CAREPGTGSYRTDTQYF TRBD1 many TRBJ2-3 TRBV2
TGTGCCAGCAGTTACTCTCTAGGAACACCAAACACTGAAGCTTTCTTT CASSYSLGTPNTEAFF - many TRBJ1-1 TRBV6-5
TGTGCCTGGAGTGTAGTTGTTCTGACTAGCGGGAGCTACAATGAGCAGTTCTTC CAWSVVVLTSGSYNEQFF TRBD2 many TRBJ2-1 TRBV30
TGTGCCAGCAGCATGGGACAGGGGGCGCCGGACACTGAAGCTTTCTTT CASSMGQGAPDTEAFF TRBD1 many TRBJ1-1 TRBV7-2
TGTGCCAGCAGTCTTTTCAGGACACCGAACACTGAAGCTTTCTTT CASSLFRTPNTEAFF - many TRBJ1-1 TRBV27
TGTGCCAGCTCACGACAGGATGCGAACACTGAAGCTTTCTTT CASSRQDANTEAFF - many TRBJ1-1 TRBV18
TGTGCCAGTAGTTTTAACAATCAGCCCCAGCATTTT CASSFNNQPQHF - many TRBJ1-5 TRBV19
TGTGCCAGCTCAACTTATACTGGGGCCAACGTCCTGACTTTC CASSTYTGANVLTF - few TRBJ2-6 TRBV18
TGTGCCAGCAGCGCATTAAGGAGGGTCGGCACTGAAGCTTTCTTT CASSALRRVGTEAFF - many TRBJ1-1 TRBV7-2
TGTGCCAGCAGCTTACGTGTAGATGTCATGCTACGTCAAGAGACCCAGTACTTC CASSLRVDVMLRQETQYF - few TRBJ2-5 TRBV7-8